This entry concerns a single T cell receptor beta chain. Its target is unknown. The data were taken from a study of a mutant IDH1 vaccine in newly diagnosed glioma. The wider study: First vaccine doses came 4-6 weeks after radiotherapy alone, or with temozolomide cycles. Of the patients given treatment, roughly 60% were male and about 40% were female, and a mean age of about 40 years was recorded. Former treatment meant radiotherapy, temozolomide, or both; the majority had gotten both.

As to time point: week 11, during vaccination. All doses held 300 ug of mutant IDH1 20-mer peptide, with topical imiquimod. Whole-study findings and limits: Apparently unrelated to pseudoprogression were changes in the top peripheral T cell clonotypes.

The protocol was immunoSEQ multiplex PCR, while the TCRdb copy is restricted to in-frame clones and leaves out a portion. The table has 60,000 to 75,000 clones, under 85% seen once; the top ten hold roughly 3.5%. This sequence originates from a man in his thirties or forties with glioma. Sequencing used PBMCs, obtained from a glioma patient whose treatment included an IDH1 peptide vaccine.

CDR3: CASSSFTYNEQFF. The DNA of the CDR3 is TGTGCCAGCAGCTCCTTTACCTACAATGAGCAGTTCTTC. This rearrangement joins TRBV5-6 to TRBJ2-1, with D hard to call. The CDR3 extends over 13 amino acids. Germline CDR1 is SGHDT and CDR2 is YYEEEE. The germline V and J ends were trimmed by 3 bases and 2 bases, with 6 bases remaining between them.